This T cell receptor (beta chain) was documented in a study of blood T cell repertoires in COVID-19. Across the whole study: Sources were T cells, B-cell-depleted T cells, or PBMCs; the material itself was cDNA or gDNA.

Per the original methods: Amplification of reference gene primers was used by the study to estimate nucleated cell counts. The repertoire was sequenced with immunoSEQ multiplex PCR; TCRdb's copy has only in-frame clones and lacks some. Clone size and V and J calls were adopted from that table, with D and trimming inferred from the DNA. Here the sample spans roughly 290,000 clones, approximately 85% being singletons. The CDR3 extends over 16 amino acids. The germline V gene has CDR1 KGHDR and CDR2 SFDVKD. The germline V and J ends were trimmed by 4 bases and 7 bases, with 16 bases remaining between them.

The receptor comes from a human donor with COVID-19, enrolled during active disease. The donor label of this sample is uncertain. Material: peripheral blood. The chain uses TRBV24-1 and TRBJ1-6; D gene ambiguous. Here the CDR3 reads CATSEEPPEWNSPLHF. CDR3 DNA sequence: TGTGCCACCAGTGAAGAGCCACCCGAATGGAATTCACCCCTCCACTTT.